This entry is about one T cell receptor beta chain. Its matching antigen is unknown. This CDR3 is 15 amino acids long. V lost 0 bases and J lost 3; bases outside the gene matches: 2. The germline CDR1 and CDR2 sequences are SGHDT and YYEEEE. Data came from immunoSEQ multiplex PCR; TCRdb stores just in-frame clones and leaves some out. The sample lists approximately 30,000 clones; under 60% were seen once. This sample stems from a study of early stage breast cancer tumors. Study summary: The ER+/PR+/HER2- tumors included about 8 ductal and a few lobular carcinomas.

Whole-study results and caveats: Enriched TCRB sequences shared across patients were mostly commonly generated sequences. Tumors had around 2.5-fold higher T cell density than normal breast. Blood repertoires resembled normal breast more than tumor.

The chain has TRBV5-6 and TRBJ2-3, with 9 nucleotides matching TRBD2. The sample was breast tumor tissue. The clonotype was recovered from a person aged 50-59 years with breast cancer. CDR3 amino acids: CASSLDSGRTDTQYF. Here the CDR3 DNA reads TGTGCCAGCAGCTTGGATAGCGGGAGAACAGATACGCAGTATTTT.